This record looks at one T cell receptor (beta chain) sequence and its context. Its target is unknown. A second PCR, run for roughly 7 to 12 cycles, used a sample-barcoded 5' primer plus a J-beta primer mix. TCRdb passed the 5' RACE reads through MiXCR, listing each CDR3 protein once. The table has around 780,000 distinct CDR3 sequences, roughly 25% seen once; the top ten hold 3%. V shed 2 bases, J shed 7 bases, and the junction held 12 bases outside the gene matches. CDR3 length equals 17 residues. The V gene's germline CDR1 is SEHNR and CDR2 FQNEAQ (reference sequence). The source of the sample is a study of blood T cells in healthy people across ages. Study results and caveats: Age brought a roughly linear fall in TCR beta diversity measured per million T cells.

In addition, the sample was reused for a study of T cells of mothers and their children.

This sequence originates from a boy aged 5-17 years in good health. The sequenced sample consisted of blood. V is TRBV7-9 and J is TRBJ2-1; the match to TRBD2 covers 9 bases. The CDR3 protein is CASSLTTARGGKNEQFF. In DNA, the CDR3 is TGTGCCAGCAGCTTAACGACGGCGCGGGGGGGTAAGAATGAGCAGTTCTTC.